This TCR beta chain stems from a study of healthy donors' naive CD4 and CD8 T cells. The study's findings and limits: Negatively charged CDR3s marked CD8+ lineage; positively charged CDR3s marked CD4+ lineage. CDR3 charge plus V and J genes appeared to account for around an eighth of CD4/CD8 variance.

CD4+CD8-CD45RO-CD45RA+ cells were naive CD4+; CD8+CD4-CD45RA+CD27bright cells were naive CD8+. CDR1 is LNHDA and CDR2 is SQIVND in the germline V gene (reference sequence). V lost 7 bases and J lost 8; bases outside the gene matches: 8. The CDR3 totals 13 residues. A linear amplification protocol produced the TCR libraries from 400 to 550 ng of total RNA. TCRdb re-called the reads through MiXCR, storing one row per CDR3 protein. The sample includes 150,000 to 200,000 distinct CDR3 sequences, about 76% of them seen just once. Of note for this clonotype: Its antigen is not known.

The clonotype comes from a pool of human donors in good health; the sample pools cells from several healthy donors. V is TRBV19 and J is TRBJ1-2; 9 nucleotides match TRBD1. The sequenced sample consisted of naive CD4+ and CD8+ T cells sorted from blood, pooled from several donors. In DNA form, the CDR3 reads TGTGCCAGTACCTGGACAGGGGCACTGGGCTACACCTTC. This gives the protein CASTWTGALGYTF.